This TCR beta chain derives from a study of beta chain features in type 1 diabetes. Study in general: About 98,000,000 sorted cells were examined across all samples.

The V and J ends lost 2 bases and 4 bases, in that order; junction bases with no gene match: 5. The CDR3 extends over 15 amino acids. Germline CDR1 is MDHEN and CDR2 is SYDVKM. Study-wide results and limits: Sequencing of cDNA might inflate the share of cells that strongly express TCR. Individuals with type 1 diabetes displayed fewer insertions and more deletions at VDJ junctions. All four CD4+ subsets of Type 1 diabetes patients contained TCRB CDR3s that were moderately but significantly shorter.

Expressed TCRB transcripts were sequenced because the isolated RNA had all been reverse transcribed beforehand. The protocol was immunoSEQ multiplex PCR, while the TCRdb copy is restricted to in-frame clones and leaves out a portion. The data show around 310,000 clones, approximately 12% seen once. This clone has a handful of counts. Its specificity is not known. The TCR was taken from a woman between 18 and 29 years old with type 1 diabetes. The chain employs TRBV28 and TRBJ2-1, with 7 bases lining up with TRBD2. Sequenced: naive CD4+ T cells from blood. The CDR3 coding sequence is TGTGCCAGCAGTTTAGTTCGGCGGGAGTACAATGAGCAGTTCTTC. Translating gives CASSLVRREYNEQFF. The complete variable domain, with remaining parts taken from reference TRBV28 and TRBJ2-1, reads DVKVTQSSRYLVKRTGEKVFLECVQDMDHENMFWYRQDPGLGLRLIYFSYDVKMKEKGDIPEGYSVSREKKERFSLILESASTNQTSMYLCASSLVRREYNEQFFGPGTRLTVL.